Below, 7 T cell receptor beta chains from the same sample are listed, as sequenced in a study of beta chain features in type 1 diabetes. Of the isolated RNA, all was reverse transcribed, and so the sequenced material was expressed TCRB transcripts. Assay used: immunoSEQ multiplex PCR; TCRdb lists only in-frame clones, some missing. Among under 800,000 clones listed, roughly 15% were seen once. Sequencing was carried out using naive CD4+ T cells from blood. Receptor source: a man aged 18 to 29 in good health.

The sample holds a few counts of this clone. V and J are TRBV18 and TRBJ1-2; TRBD1 is a possible D gene (5 bases). V was pared by 2 bases and J by 5 bases, with 12 bases between. The CDR3 spans 14 residues. Germline V gene sequence: CDR1 KGHSH, CDR2 LQKENI. This chain's CDR3 is CASSPGRGRYGYTF. The DNA of the CDR3 is TGTGCCAGCTCACCAGGCCGGGGACGGTATGGCTACACCTTC.

About this clone: Other DNA sequences in this specimen translate into the identical CDR3. This chain joins TRBV7-2 and TRBJ2-3; D gene unclear. The germline CDR1 and CDR2 sequences are SGHTA and FQGNSA. Trimming left V 4 bases short and J 4 bases short, with 6 bases between. This CDR3 is 12 amino acids long. The CDR3 region is CASSSNPDTQYF. The CDR3, as DNA: TGTGCCAGCAGCTCCAATCCAGATACGCAGTATTTT.

The chain joins TRBV7-9 to TRBJ2-7, with D possibly being TRBD1 or TRBD2 (5 bases each). Trimming cost V 5 bases and J 1 base, with 21 bases left between them. The germline CDR1 and CDR2 sequences are SEHNR and FQNEAQ (reference sequence). The CDR3 covers 17 residues. The CDR3 DNA sequence: TGTGCCAGCAGCCCGGTGACCCGGGGCAAAGTGTCCTACGAGCAGTACTTC. Protein product: CASSPVTRGKVSYEQYF.

This clone was detected only a few times. The CDR3 coding sequence is TGTGCCAGCAGCTTCGGGAGGGCCAACTATGGCTACACCTTC. Translated, it gives CASSFGRANYGYTF. The chain recombines TRBV7-9 with TRBJ1-2, with D uncertain. The CDR3 contains 14 residues. The V end lost 3 bases, the J end lost 2 bases, and 10 bases lay between the germline ends. Germline V CDR1 and CDR2: SEHNR, FQNEAQ (reference sequence).

CDR3 coding DNA: TGTGCCAGTAGTATATATGGCGGGAGCAGGGAGACCCAGTACTTC. Translating gives CASSIYGGSRETQYF. V usage is TRBV19 and J usage is TRBJ2-5, with 7 bases that match TRBD2. J gave up 5 bases and V 2 bases, and 8 bases lay outside the gene matches. The CDR3 loop spans 15 amino acids. CDR1 and CDR2 from the germline V gene are LNHDA and SQIVND (reference sequence).

This clone has more than one count but fewer than ten. This chain connects TRBV25-1 to TRBJ2-3; weak D call: TRBD1 (5 bases). Trimming shortened V by 3 bases and J by 2 bases, and 9 bases separated the two germline ends. The length of the CDR3 is 14 residues. In germline, CDR1 is MGHDK, CDR2 SYGVNS. The CDR3 region is CASSDRGNTDTQYF. CDR3 sequence (DNA): TGTGCCAGCAGTGATAGGGGCAACACAGATACGCAGTATTTT.

In its sample, this clone was seen a few times. V and J are TRBV29-1 and TRBJ1-1; D is perhaps TRBD1 (6 bases). The CDR3 has 14 residues. Trimming shortened V by 4 bases and J by 2 bases, and 14 bases separated the two germline ends. Per germline, CDR1 SQVTM and CDR2 ANQGSEA. The CDR3 nucleotides are TGCAGCGTTGCACAGGGCCTTCACAACACTGAAGCTTTCTTT. This sequence encodes CSVAQGLHNTEAFF.